The entry below describes one TCR beta chain. Germline V gene lookup returns CDR1 KGHSH and CDR2 LQKENI. This CDR3 has 13 residues. Trimming took 2 bases from V and 2 from J, leaving 5 bases between them. Survey-level TCR beta sequencing used the immunoSEQ assay. Using immunoSEQ multiplex PCR, the repertoire was profiled, and TCRdb retains in-frame clones only, with some absent. This sample has some 70,000 clones, with 93% found just once. This TCR was sampled from a man between 35 and 55 years old with rheumatoid arthritis. The chain is built from TRBV18 and TRBJ2-3, with D unresolved. The sequenced sample consisted of PBMCs. In nucleotides, the CDR3 is TGTGCCAGCTCACCAGGCTCCACAGATACGCAGTATTTT. Amino acids: CASSPGSTDTQYF.